The 14 T cell receptor beta chains below all came from one sample that was sequenced in a study of PD-1 blockade in classical Hodgkin lymphoma. Sequencing used immunoSEQ multiplex PCR; TCRdb keeps in-frame clones, though not all of them. The repertoire holds approximately 90,000 clones, with 75% to 85% as singletons. Time point given: cycle 4 day 1 (C4D1), after 5 to 7 weeks of nivolumab. Each and every patient relapsed after autologous stem cell transplantation, and patients got differing brentuximab vedotin exposure. Source: peripheral blood mononuclear cells (PBMCs), taken before the fourth cycle of nivolumab. Every receptor here comes from a human donor with classical Hodgkin lymphoma.

This clone was recorded a few times. V gene TRBV18 combines with J gene TRBJ2-1; no reliable D call. Trimming removed 2 bases from V and 4 bases from J, with 3 bases in between. This CDR3 is built from 12 residues. Germline values: CDR1 KGHSH, CDR2 LQKENI. The CDR3 region has the DNA TGTGCCAGCTCACCAAATTACAATGAGCAGTTCTTC. Translation gives CASSPNYNEQFF.

This clone has only one observation. The chain combines TRBV10-3 with TRBJ2-1, with 12 bases fitting TRBD2. The V gene's germline CDR1 is ENHRY and CDR2 SYGVKD. There are 17 residues in the CDR3. After removal of 8 bases from V and 0 bases from J, the junction contained 8 bases not matched to a gene. The CDR3 region has the DNA TGTGCCATCGGTACTAGCGGGAGGAACCTCTCCTACAATGAGCAGTTCTTC. This translates into CAIGTSGRNLSYNEQFF.

This chain uses TRBV7-2 with TRBJ2-1; 9 bases are shared with TRBD2. The trim removed 5 bases at V and 6 bases at J, leaving 11 bases unmatched. The CDR3 covers 16 residues. Germline V gives CDR1 SGHTA, CDR2 FQGNSA. CDR3 region: CASSPVGGLATNEQFF. CDR3 DNA sequence: TGTGCCAGCAGCCCAGTCGGGGGACTAGCAACCAATGAGCAGTTCTTC.

A single count supports this clone. The chain recombines TRBV5-1 with TRBJ2-5; D is perhaps TRBD1 (7 bases). V lost 4 bases, J lost 5 bases, and 15 bases lay in between. There are 14 residues in the CDR3. Germline V lookup: CDR1 SGHRS, CDR2 YFSETQ. The CDR3 spells CASSAQGGPETQYF. The CDR3 nucleotides are TGCGCCAGCAGCGCCCAGGGGGGACCTGAGACCCAGTACTTC.

The chain carries TRBV15 and TRBJ1-6, with 7 bases fitting TRBD1. Germline CDR1 is LNHNV and CDR2 is YYDKDF (reference sequence). The CDR3 is made up of 15 amino acids. Trimming at V came to 0 bases and at J to 9 bases, leaving 5 bases not matched to a gene. CDR3 loop: CATSRDRGTGSPLHF. CDR3 DNA sequence: TGTGCCACCAGCAGAGACAGGGGGACGGGTTCACCCCTCCACTTT.

The V gene is TRBV5-4, the J gene TRBJ2-3, with TRBD2 matching over 16 bases. V dropped 0 bases and J dropped 4; count of bases not matched to a gene: 11. Germline V gene lookup returns CDR1 SGHNT and CDR2 YYREEE (reference sequence). This CDR3 is built from 20 residues. CDR3 sequence: CASSLGGPGLAGGLPDTQYF. The CDR3 DNA sequence: TGTGCCAGCAGCTTGGGGGGGCCGGGACTAGCGGGAGGGCTGCCAGATACGCAGTATTTT. The complete variable domain, with remaining parts taken from reference TRBV5-4 and TRBJ2-3, reads ETGVTQSPTHLIKTRGQQVTLRCSSQSGHNTVSWYQQALGQGPQFIFQYYREEENGRGNFPPRFSGLQFPNYSSELNVNALELDDSALYLCASSLGGPGLAGGLPDTQYFGPGTRLTVL.

The CDR3 nucleotides are TGTGCCAGCAGTGTAGGGACTTTCAACACCGGGGAGCTGTTTTTT. Its protein is CASSVGTFNTGELFF. The J gene is TRBJ2-2, the V gene TRBV27, with D possibly matching TRBD2 (6 bases). V gave up 5 bases and J gave up 2 bases, with 12 bases separating them. The CDR3 is 15 amino acids. The germline V gene has CDR1 MNHEY and CDR2 SMNVEV (reference sequence).

This chain uses TRBV5-1 with TRBJ2-3; D is possibly TRBD1 (5 bases). V dropped 0 bases and J dropped 5 bases, with 16 bases sitting between them. The V gene's germline CDR1 is SGHRS and CDR2 YFSETQ. The CDR3 has 16 amino acids. The CDR3 DNA sequence: TGCGCCAGCAGCTTGGCCGTATGGGCAGGGCAAGATACGCAGTATTTT. Protein sequence: CASSLAVWAGQDTQYF.

The chain has TRBV29-1 and TRBJ1-1; no clear D gene. The CDR3 loop spans 12 amino acids. Germline V gene data show CDR1 as SQVTM and CDR2 as ANQGSEA. Trimming cost V 4 bases and J 1 base, with 7 bases left between them. The CDR3 DNA reads as TGCAGCGTTGTTCGGAGGAACACTGAAGCTTTCTTT. This encodes CSVVRRNTEAFF.

The chain carries TRBV10-2 and TRBJ2-7; D is unclear. CDR1 and CDR2 from the germline V gene are WSHSY and SAAADI. Trimming stripped 6 bases from V and 3 bases from J, with 12 bases between. This CDR3 is 13 amino acids long. CDR3 bases: TGCGCCAGCAGGGACCCCAAAGACTACGAGCAGTACTTC. This sequence encodes CASRDPKDYEQYF.

The chain has TRBV12-2 and TRBJ2-7; the table gives TRBD2 as D, unverified against the DNA. TRBV12-2 is shown as a pseudogene. The CDR3 has 13 amino acids. The CDR3 coding sequence is TGTGCAAGTCGCTTGGACTCTCCCTACGAGCAGTACTTC. It yields the protein CASRLDSPYEQYF.

The chain carries TRBV7-2 and TRBJ2-3; 7 bases agree with TRBD1. The CDR3 is made up of 14 amino acids. Trimming took 4 bases from V and 2 from J; bases not matched to a gene: 3. Germline V gene lookup returns CDR1 SGHTA and CDR2 FQGNSA. The CDR3 coding sequence is TGTGCCAGCAGCTGGGACAGAAACACAGATACGCAGTATTTT. Its protein product is CASSWDRNTDTQYF.

V usage is TRBV5-6 and J usage is TRBJ1-5; 12 positions match TRBD1. This CDR3 spans 18 amino acids. The germline V gene has CDR1 SGHDT and CDR2 YYEEEE. V was pared by 3 bases and J by 1 base, with 8 bases of the junction left unmatched. This CDR3 is CASSSSRDRGRSNQPQHF. CDR3 in DNA: TGTGCCAGCAGCTCGTCCCGGGACAGGGGGCGAAGCAATCAGCCCCAGCATTTT.

The J gene is TRBJ2-7, the V gene TRBV9, with TRBD1 identical over 7 bases. In germline, CDR1 is SGDLS, CDR2 YYNGEE. V lost 4 bases to trimming and J lost 0 bases; unmatched junction nucleotides: 7. This CDR3 has 15 amino acids. The CDR3 sequence: CASSPNPGGSYEQYF. DNA of the CDR3: TGTGCCAGCAGCCCAAACCCAGGGGGCTCCTACGAGCAGTACTTC.